Sequencing of this T cell receptor (beta chain) was carried out in a study of technical replicates of blood from a handful of donors. Clones were read by immunoSEQ multiplex PCR, and TCRdb kept only the in-frame ones, dropping some. The sample shows 55,000 to 65,000 clones, approximately 97% of them seen only once. V lost 7 bases to trimming and J lost 8 bases, with 27 bases between them. Germline V gives CDR1 SGHDT, CDR2 YYEEEE. This CDR3 is 16 amino acids long. The origin of this receptor is a human donor in good health. The chain couples TRBV5-6 to TRBJ1-2; maybe TRBD1 (6 bases). The source material was T cells isolated from PBMCs. The CDR3 DNA sequence: TGTGCCAGCTTACAGGACAGCCACTCCCGTCGTAGCGGCTACACCTTC. It is translated as CASLQDSHSRRSGYTF.